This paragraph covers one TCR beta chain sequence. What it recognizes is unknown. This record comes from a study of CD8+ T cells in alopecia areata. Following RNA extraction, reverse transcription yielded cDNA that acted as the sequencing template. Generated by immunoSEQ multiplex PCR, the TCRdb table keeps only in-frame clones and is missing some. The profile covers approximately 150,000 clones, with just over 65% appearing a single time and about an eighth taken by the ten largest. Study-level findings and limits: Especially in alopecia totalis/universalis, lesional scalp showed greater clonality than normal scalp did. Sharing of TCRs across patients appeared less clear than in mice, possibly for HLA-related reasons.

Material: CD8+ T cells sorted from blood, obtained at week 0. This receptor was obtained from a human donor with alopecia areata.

CDR3 amino acids: CASSLTPSGGNTDTQYF. In DNA form, the CDR3 reads TGTGCCAGCAGCTTAACGCCTAGCGGGGGGAACACAGATACGCAGTATTTT. This rearrangement joins TRBV7-2 to TRBJ2-3; 11 nucleotides match TRBD2. Trimming cost V 2 bases and J 2 bases; bases outside gene matches: 6. The CDR3 consists of 17 residues. Germline assignment: CDR1 SGHTA and CDR2 FQGNSA.